This passage covers 9 T cell receptor beta chains from one sample sequenced in a study of graft-versus-host responses after intestinal transplantation. For these TCRs, the target antigens are not known. The repertoire was sequenced with immunoSEQ multiplex PCR; TCRdb's copy has only in-frame clones and lacks some. Of roughly 77,000 clones listed, 70% to 90% are singletons. The sequenced sample was unstimulated CD8+ T cells sorted from spleen or lymph node cells, obtained before intestinal transplant. The receptors were gathered from a human donor who received an intestinal transplant.

This sequence joins TRBV2 and TRBJ1-1; tentatively, D is TRBD1 (6 bases). The length of the CDR3 is 14 residues. Trimming removed 8 bases from V and 4 bases from J, with 17 bases in between. Germline CDR1 reads SNHLY; CDR2 reads FYNNEI. CDR3 loop: CASSPGPRGTEAFF. Written as DNA, the CDR3 is TGTGCCAGCTCTCCGGGCCCCAGGGGCACTGAAGCTTTCTTT.

The chain is built from TRBV6-5 and TRBJ1-4; 12 bases line up with TRBD1. The CDR3 contains 16 residues. V was pared by 4 bases and J by 7 bases, with 7 bases of the junction left unmatched. The germline CDR1 and CDR2 sequences are MNHEY and SVGAGI. CDR3 loop: CASSLEGQGATEKLFF. CDR3 bases: TGTGCCAGCAGTTTGGAGGGACAGGGGGCCACTGAAAAACTGTTTTTT.

The V and J genes are TRBV5-1 and TRBJ2-5; a weak D match, TRBD1 (6 bases). TRBJ2-7 explains the end of the DNA better; the J call may be wrong. Germline lookup yields CDR1 SGHRS and CDR2 YFSETQ. The CDR3 is 15 residues long. CDR3: CASTFVRDIGYEQYF. Here the CDR3 DNA reads TGCGCCAGCACCTTTGTCCGGGACATCGGATACGAGCAGTACTTC.

The chain uses TRBV9 and TRBJ2-7, with D perhaps matching TRBD1 (6 bases). The V gene's germline CDR1 is SGDLS and CDR2 YYNGEE. The CDR3 runs to 14 residues. V was trimmed by 3 bases and J by 2 bases, leaving 12 bases between them. The CDR3 nucleotides are TGTGCCAGCAGCGAGGGGACAACCGCCTACGAGCAGTACTTC. Amino acid sequence: CASSEGTTAYEQYF.

The CDR3 is CASTPGLAKRYEQYF. Here the CDR3 DNA reads TGCGCCAGCACCCCGGGACTAGCGAAACGATACGAGCAGTACTTC. This sequence joins TRBV5-1 and TRBJ2-7, with 10 bases that match TRBD2. The junction had 10 bases not matched to a gene; V was cut back by 6 bases and J by 4 bases. The CDR3 spans 15 residues. Germline loops: CDR1 SGHRS, CDR2 YFSETQ.

The rearrangement uses TRBV7-6 and TRBJ1-2; D not certain. Germline CDR1 reads SGHVS; CDR2 reads FNYEAQ. V dropped 2 bases and J dropped 3 bases, with 7 bases sitting between them. The CDR3 covers 13 residues. Written as DNA, the CDR3 is TGTGCCAGCAGCTTACGGGGAGACTATGGCTACACCTTC. Translated: CASSLRGDYGYTF. Full variable domain (missing parts from reference TRBV7-6 and TRBJ1-2): GAGVSQSPRYKVTKRGQDVALRCDPISGHVSLYWYRQALGQGPEFLTYFNYEAQQDKSGLPNDRFSAERPEGSISTLTIQRTEQRDSAMYRCASSLRGDYGYTFGSGTRLTVV.

The rearrangement uses TRBV9 and TRBJ2-7, with TRBD2 matching 12 bases. CDR1 SGDLS and CDR2 YYNGEE come from the germline V gene. The CDR3 is made up of 14 amino acids. V lost 4 bases and J lost 7; bases outside the gene matches: 6. The CDR3 sequence: CASSRSGTSGEQYF. For the CDR3, the DNA is TGTGCCAGCAGCCGTTCCGGGACTAGCGGGGAGCAGTACTTC.

The J gene is TRBJ2-7, the V gene TRBV4-1, with D possibly being TRBD2 (5 bases). The CDR3 covers 14 residues. Germline CDR1 MGHRA, CDR2 YSYEKL. The germline V and J ends were trimmed by 1 base and 3 bases, with 10 bases remaining between them. The CDR3 bases are TGCGCCAGCAGCCAAGGTGTAAGCGGCTACGAGCAGTACTTC. Residues: CASSQGVSGYEQYF.

This rearrangement joins TRBV15 to TRBJ1-4; 9 positions match TRBD1. After removal of 0 bases from V and 6 bases from J, the junction contained 11 bases not matched to a gene. Germline values: CDR1 LNHNV, CDR2 YYDKDF (reference sequence). This CDR3 spans 18 amino acids. The CDR3: CATSRDLRRDRVDEKLFF. DNA for the CDR3: TGTGCCACCAGCAGAGATCTCCGCCGGGACAGGGTGGATGAAAAACTGTTTTTT.